This T cell receptor beta chain was obtained from a study of low-dose radiotherapy and immunotherapy resistance in tumors (dated 2022 in TCRdb). With respect to the entire study: In Cohort 1, each fraction delivered 0.5 Gy every 2 weeks, and the prescribed total PTV dose was 6.5 Gy. Cyclophosphamide 200 mg/m2 was administered intravenously every two weeks, one day before each radiation and immunotherapy administration. Eight patients were included in the translational analysis: three from the first dose cohort and the first five from the second dose cohort. In Cohort 2, 1 Gy per fraction was delivered every two weeks, for a total of 13 Gy over 26 weeks. Randomization of trial participants into treatment groups was not performed. Aspirin 300 mg was taken orally once daily by patients for four cycles, starting on cycle 1 day 1. Nivolumab was administered intravenously as a 240 mg flat dose every two weeks, and ipilimumab was administered intravenously at 1 mg/kg every six weeks.

This specimen's time point label, interpreted: before trial treatment. Donors were enrolled in RACIN, a single-arm phase I dose-escalation trial combining nivolumab, ipilimumab, aspirin, low-dose cyclophosphamide and low-dose radiotherapy. Patients with advanced, TIL-negative solid tumors were considered eligible. This clonotype was counted ten times or more. The antigen it binds to is not known. Base qualities are not at hand, and no much larger clone is one base apart. Data came from an Illumina HiSeq 2500. First-strand cDNA was synthesized with Superscript III and a set of TRAV- and TRBV-specific primers, covering both TCRalpha and TCRbeta chains. TCRs were amplified for about 18 PCR cycles with Phusion, using a constant-region primer paired with the adapter attached to the V primers. The MessageAmp II aRNA Amplification Kit was used to amplify the isolated mRNA, with in vitro transcription run for approximately 15 hours at 37 degrees C. mRNA for TCR sequencing was isolated with the Dynabeads mRNA DIRECT Purification Kit. Indexed Illumina adapters were added in a second Phusion PCR of roughly 26 cycles, after which AMPure XP beads were used to purify the products. Per the source publication's procedure: Custom Perl scripts were used to pool TCR sequences that encoded the same protein, to remove out-of-frame sequences, and to calculate the abundance of each clonotype. The analysis excluded TCR sequences that were supported by just one read. The metrics used to describe the repertoires included Shannon entropy, Gini index, clonality, richness, and the frequency of TCRs shared between repertoires. Using fastp at Q25 and MiXCR, TCRdb reprocessed the public reads and kept productive beta chains. Rows matching on CDR3 protein sequence are summarized as one entry with the most common DNA and genes. For this entry, the V and J calls and clone size follow TCRdb and not the study's own pipeline. The sample contains about 60,000 distinct CDR3 sequences, around 25% of them found a single time. Around 6% of the sample belongs to the ten largest clones.

From the germline V gene, CDR1 is SGHAT and CDR2 is FQNNGV. Deletion took 1 base off V and 1 base off J, with a span of 13 bases between the germline ends. The CDR3 spans 16 residues, from the cysteine through the phenylalanine. Only the CDR3 DNA stays, 48 bases, in frame from base 1. Here the sequenced sample was PBMCs, taken before treatment. The TCR comes from a male donor with prostate cancer. The rearrangement combines TRBV11-2 with TRBJ2-5; the D gene could be TRBD1 or TRBD2, each one agreeing over 6 bases. The sequenced DNA is TGTGCCAGCAGCTTAGGGGGGCTAGCGTCCCAAGAGACCCAGTACTTC. It is translated as CASSLGGLASQETQYF. The full variable domain, with segments outside the CDR3 supplied by the reference TRBV11-2 and TRBJ2-5 proteins, appears as EAGVAQSPRYKIIEKRQSVAFWCNPISGHATLYWYQQILGQGPKLLIQFQNNGVVDDSQLPKDRFSAERLKGVDSTLKIQPAKLEDSAVYLCASSLGGLASQETQYFGPGTRLLVL.